This T cell receptor beta chain was captured in a study of Ad26.COV2.S vaccination and SARS-CoV-2 variants. Treatment here: roughly 19 received Ad26.COV2.S at low or high dose, single or two shots; a few received placebo; per-sample allocation not given. Each sample was drawn 63 days after the first injection (of vaccine or placebo). Sequencing used immunoSEQ multiplex PCR; TCRdb keeps in-frame clones, though not all of them. The sample shows about 680,000 clones, roughly 90% of them seen only once. CDR1 is GTSNPN, CDR2 SVGIG, per germline (reference sequence). V shed 3 bases, J shed 7 bases, and the junction held 7 bases outside the gene matches. The CDR3 spans 14 residues.

This TCR was sampled from a person between 18 and 65 years old who received the Ad26.COV2.S COVID-19 vaccine or a placebo. This specimen consisted of peripheral blood, obtained in a trial of Ad26.COV2.S vaccine versus placebo. J is TRBJ1-5 and V is TRBV30, with 9 bases identical to TRBD1. CDR3 sequence (DNA): TGTGCCTGGAGCGCCGGGACAGGGAGCCAGCCCCAGCATTTT. It yields the protein CAWSAGTGSQPQHF.